This T cell receptor (beta chain) was profiled in a study of shared clonotypes between healthy human individuals. Study-level results: Donor clonotype sharing was expected to depend on sequencing depth.

Data came from immunoSEQ multiplex PCR; TCRdb stores just in-frame clones and leaves some out. The sample has 600,000 to 750,000 clones, around 91% seen once; the top ten hold more than 30%. Details on this clone: The antigen is unknown.

Trimming at V came to 3 bases and at J to 5 bases, leaving 11 bases not matched to a gene. The CDR3 has 17 residues. Germline CDR1 reads LNHNV; CDR2 reads YYDKDF (reference sequence). The rearrangement links TRBV15 to TRBJ2-2, with 8 bases matching TRBD1. The sequencing input was memory CD8+ T cells from PBMCs. Subset of the sample: CD45RO+ cells pooled with CCR7-negative TemRA cells. This clonotype originated in a man in his late teens or twenties in good health. Some clones in this sample may be carry-over from other donors' samples. CDR3 in amino acids: CATSRRRDRSATGELFF. As DNA, the CDR3 is TGTGCCACCAGCAGGCGAAGGGACAGGTCGGCGACCGGGGAGCTGTTTTTT.